Sequencing of this T cell receptor beta chain was carried out in a study of CD8 T cells in Susac syndrome. TEMRA cells underwent FACS enrichment and CD8+ and CD4+ T cells underwent negative isolation. RNA in amounts of about 0.5 to 1 ug was reverse transcribed with random hexamers. TCR beta CDR3 was amplified by immunoSEQ covering 54 Vbeta and 13 Jbeta. Each CDR3 protein is one row after TCRdb ran MiXCR on the immunoSEQ multiplex PCR reads. The repertoire includes 120,000 or so distinct CDR3 sequences, roughly 94% of them detected once, and approximately 0.089% sits in the top ten. Germline CDR1 SNHLY, CDR2 FYNNEI. The CDR3 is 14 residues long. V lost 7 bases and J lost 3, with 13 bases in between.

The receptor's source is a human donor in good health. The chain uses TRBV2 and TRBJ2-1; a weak D match, TRBD2 (6 bases). The sequenced sample consisted of CD4+ T cells from PBMCs. This chain's CDR3 is CASKEWGDYNEQFF. DNA of the CDR3: TGTGCCAGCAAAGAGTGGGGGGACTACAATGAGCAGTTCTTC.